This T cell receptor beta chain is from a study of T cells after posttransplantation cyclophosphamide. Busulfan-fludarabine conditioning, marrow transplant, and cyclophosphamide on days +3 and +4 were administered. This clone showed up many times. Its cognate antigen is unknown. Only in-frame clones appear in the TCRdb table, and some are missing; sequencing was by immunoSEQ multiplex PCR. This table holds over 1,500 clones with no singletons; the top ten claim 14%. The CDR3 is 17 residues long. Germline CDR1 is SGHRS and CDR2 is YFSETQ. J gave up 9 bases and V 3 bases, and 14 bases lay outside the gene matches. General observations from the study: Later blood repertoires were often dominated by clones from the donor CD8+ memory compartment.

The specimen comprised PBMCs, sampled roughly 35 days after allogeneic stem cell transplant with posttransplant cyclophosphamide. V is TRBV5-1 and J is TRBJ2-1; 11 bases are shared with TRBD2. The sequence came from a female patient over 55 who received an allogeneic stem cell transplant from a related donor and was CMV-positive. Some T cells may arise from the graft donor. The CDR3: CASSWPGSGRGSGEQFF. For the CDR3, the DNA is TGCGCCAGCAGCTGGCCCGGTAGCGGGAGGGGCTCCGGTGAGCAGTTCTTC.